A selection of T cell receptor beta chains follows, all from one sample in a study of cytomegalovirus exposure and HLA in healthy donors. Data came from immunoSEQ multiplex PCR; TCRdb stores just in-frame clones and leaves some out. Here the sample spans some 160,000 clones, over 60% being singletons. The specimen was PBMCs. The receptors come from a woman aged 30 to 39 in good health and CMV-seronegative. Both conserved end residues are part of each CDR3. The order of the fields is CDR3 DNA, CDR3 protein, J gene, D gene, V gene, clone size. D genes are given only for firm matches. Size is stated for part of the rows, as once, few or many counts, or as a class when the clone is expanded.

DNA: TGCAGCTCGGGACAGGGAACTGAAGCTTTCTTT; CDR3: CSSGQGTEAFF; J: TRBJ1-1; D: TRBD1; V: TRBV29-1; size: NA
DNA: TGTGCCACCAGCAGGACAGGGAGCCAAGAGACCCAGTACTTC; CDR3: CATSRTGSQETQYF; J: TRBJ2-5; D: TRBD1; V: TRBV15; size: NA
DNA: TGTGCCAGCAGGGAATTGGGGCTCATCACAGATACGCAGTATTTT; CDR3: CASRELGLITDTQYF; J: TRBJ2-3; D: NA; V: TRBV6-1; size: NA
DNA: TGTGCCAGCAGCTTGTCACAGGGGGGAGAAAAACTGTTTTTT; CDR3: CASSLSQGGEKLFF; J: TRBJ1-4; D: TRBD1; V: TRBV7-2; size: NA
DNA: TGTGCCAGCCGCAAACCGAGCTATGGCTACACCTTC; CDR3: CASRKPSYGYTF; J: TRBJ1-2; D: NA; V: TRBV6-5; size: NA
DNA: TGCGCCAGCAGCCATGAGGAGCCGGCGTTCGAGCAGTACTTC; CDR3: CASSHEEPAFEQYF; J: TRBJ2-7; D: NA; V: TRBV4-1; size: NA
DNA: TGTGCCAGCAGCCAACCTCCGGGGACAGGGAAAATGAACGCCTACGAGCAGTACTTC; CDR3: CASSQPPGTGKMNAYEQYF; J: TRBJ2-7; D: TRBD1; V: TRBV7-2; size: NA
DNA: TGCGCCAGCGCCATCGGGGGGGCCTCCTACGAGCAGTACTTC; CDR3: CASAIGGASYEQYF; J: TRBJ2-7; D: TRBD2; V: TRBV5-1; size: once
DNA: TGTGCCTGGAGGGTCAGGGGGCTAGAAAAACTGTTTTTT; CDR3: CAWRVRGLEKLFF; J: TRBJ1-4; D: TRBD1; V: TRBV30; size: NA
DNA: TGCGCCAGCAGCTTGGACGGGACAGGGGTGAGTGGCTACACCTTC; CDR3: CASSLDGTGVSGYTF; J: TRBJ1-2; D: TRBD1; V: TRBV5-1; size: few
DNA: TGTGCCAGCAGGCGGACAGCCAGCTCTGGAAACACCATATATTTT; CDR3: CASRRTASSGNTIYF; J: TRBJ1-3; D: NA; V: TRBV27; size: NA
DNA: TGTGCCAGCAGCCGGCGGGGGGACAACACCGGGGAGCTGTTTTTT; CDR3: CASSRRGDNTGELFF; J: TRBJ2-2; D: TRBD2; V: TRBV11-2; size: NA
DNA: TGTGCCAGTAGTGCGGACATGAACACTGAAGCTTTCTTT; CDR3: CASSADMNTEAFF; J: TRBJ1-1; D: NA; V: TRBV19; size: NA
DNA: TGCGCCAGCAGCTTGGGCCAGGGGAAGGAGACCCAGTACTTC; CDR3: CASSLGQGKETQYF; J: TRBJ2-5; D: NA; V: TRBV5-1; size: NA
DNA: TGTGCCATCAGGATCGGAGGGGGCAAAACAGATACGCAGTATTTT; CDR3: CAIRIGGGKTDTQYF; J: TRBJ2-3; D: NA; V: TRBV10-3; size: NA
DNA: TGTGCCAGCAGCTTAACGGCCGGGACAGGGGACAATGAGCAGTTCTTC; CDR3: CASSLTAGTGDNEQFF; J: TRBJ2-1; D: TRBD1; V: TRBV7-3; size: NA
DNA: TGCGCCAGCAGTGGGTCAGGCCTTAGCACAGATACGCAGTATTTT; CDR3: CASSGSGLSTDTQYF; J: TRBJ2-3; D: NA; V: TRBV5-1; size: NA
DNA: TGTGCCAGCAGCCACATTCGTGCATTTGAAGCTTTCTTT; CDR3: CASSHIRAFEAFF; J: TRBJ1-1; D: NA; V: TRBV7-9; size: medium-sized
DNA: TGTGCCAGCAGTTACGAGAGGGCGGCTGAAGCTTTCTTT; CDR3: CASSYERAAEAFF; J: TRBJ1-1; D: NA; V: TRBV6-5; size: NA
DNA: TGTGCCAGCAGTCACCCGATTCCGGGACTAGCGGGTCAGAAGAGCTCCTACAATGAGCAGTTCTTC; CDR3: CASSHPIPGLAGQKSSYNEQFF; J: TRBJ2-1; D: TRBD2; V: TRBV2; size: NA
DNA: TGCGCCAGCAGCCAATTTGCCGGGACTACTATCTACAATGAGCAGTTCTTC; CDR3: CASSQFAGTTIYNEQFF; J: TRBJ2-1; D: TRBD2; V: TRBV4-3; size: few
DNA: TGTGCCAGCAGCCATCTCACGGACAGGGGGCGCGGCACTGAAGCTTTCTTT; CDR3: CASSHLTDRGRGTEAFF; J: TRBJ1-1; D: TRBD1; V: TRBV11-2; size: few
DNA: TGTGCCAGCAGCTTAGGGACTGATCTTTCACTTTCACCCCTCCACTTT; CDR3: CASSLGTDLSLSPLHF; J: TRBJ1-6; D: NA; V: TRBV7-6; size: NA
DNA: TGTGCCATCAGCAGGGGGATTTCCTACAATGAGCAGTTCTTC; CDR3: CAISRGISYNEQFF; J: TRBJ2-1; D: TRBD1; V: TRBV10-3; size: NA
DNA: TGCGCCAGCAGCCAAACTAGCGGGAGTATGTATGAGCAGTTCTTC; CDR3: CASSQTSGSMYEQFF; J: TRBJ2-1; D: TRBD2; V: TRBV4-3; size: NA
DNA: TGTGCCAGTAGTTGGGTAGCGGGCACAGATACGCAGTATTTT; CDR3: CASSWVAGTDTQYF; J: TRBJ2-3; D: NA; V: TRBV19; size: NA
DNA: TGTGCCAGCAGTGAAAATACAGGGGGCAATCAGCCCCAGCATTTT; CDR3: CASSENTGGNQPQHF; J: TRBJ1-5; D: TRBD1; V: TRBV6-1; size: NA
DNA: TGTGCCAGCAGCGTAGGTAGCGGATTCACAGATACGCAGTATTTT; CDR3: CASSVGSGFTDTQYF; J: TRBJ2-3; D: NA; V: TRBV9; size: NA
DNA: TGTGCCAGCACCCACTTCGGACAGGGGGCAGTAGGGACTGAAGCTTTCTTT; CDR3: CASTHFGQGAVGTEAFF; J: TRBJ1-1; D: TRBD1; V: TRBV5-6; size: few
DNA: TGTGCCAGCAGCTTAACAGGAGTGAACACTGAAGCTTTCTTT; CDR3: CASSLTGVNTEAFF; J: TRBJ1-1; D: NA; V: TRBV7-9; size: NA
DNA: TGCGCCAGCAGCCAGGCCGGGGACAGGAGATACGAGCAGTACTTC; CDR3: CASSQAGDRRYEQYF; J: TRBJ2-7; D: TRBD1; V: TRBV4-1; size: NA
DNA: TGTGCCCGAGGATCCAATTTAGGGACAGGGAAGGGTTTGGGTAACACTGAAGCTTTCTTT; CDR3: CARGSNLGTGKGLGNTEAFF; J: TRBJ1-1; D: TRBD1; V: TRBV30; size: NA
DNA: TGTGCCAGTAGTCCGGGGACAGCTCTGAACACTGAAGCTTTCTTT; CDR3: CASSPGTALNTEAFF; J: TRBJ1-1; D: TRBD1; V: TRBV19; size: NA
DNA: TGTGCCAGCAGCGACCGGGACAATCATTACGAGCAGTACTTC; CDR3: CASSDRDNHYEQYF; J: TRBJ2-7; D: NA; V: TRBV9; size: NA
DNA: TGTGCCAGCAGTTCGGGACTCACTGAAGAGACCCAGTACTTC; CDR3: CASSSGLTEETQYF; J: TRBJ2-5; D: NA; V: TRBV7-9; size: few
DNA: TGTGCCAGTAGTATAGTAGGTCGAGGTACTAGCACAGATACGCAGTATTTT; CDR3: CASSIVGRGTSTDTQYF; J: TRBJ2-3; D: NA; V: TRBV19; size: NA
DNA: TGTGCCAGCAGCGCCCCTAGCTCTGGGGCCAACGTCCTGACTTTC; CDR3: CASSAPSSGANVLTF; J: TRBJ2-6; D: NA; V: TRBV5-4; size: few
DNA: TGTGCCAGCAGCTTAAGACAGGGTCGCGGGAACACTGAAGCTTTCTTT; CDR3: CASSLRQGRGNTEAFF; J: TRBJ1-1; D: TRBD1; V: TRBV7-8; size: NA
DNA: TGTGCCAGCAGCTTAACAACCTCCTACAATGAGCAGTTCTTC; CDR3: CASSLTTSYNEQFF; J: TRBJ2-1; D: NA; V: TRBV7-9; size: NA
DNA: TGTGCCAGCAGCTTAGTAGGGGCGGACACCGGGGAGCTGTTTTTT; CDR3: CASSLVGADTGELFF; J: TRBJ2-2; D: NA; V: TRBV7-6; size: once
DNA: TGTGCCAGCAGCCCGACTAGCGGGGCCTCAGATACGCAGTATTTT; CDR3: CASSPTSGASDTQYF; J: TRBJ2-3; D: TRBD2; V: TRBV7-2; size: NA
DNA: TGCGCCAGCAGCTCGCAGGGTCCAGATGGCTACACCTTC; CDR3: CASSSQGPDGYTF; J: TRBJ1-2; D: NA; V: TRBV5-1; size: NA
DNA: TGTGCCAGCAGCTTTTCCGGGACAGGGGACACTGAAGCTTTCTTT; CDR3: CASSFSGTGDTEAFF; J: TRBJ1-1; D: TRBD1; V: TRBV7-3; size: NA
DNA: TGTGCCACCAGCAGAGATAGGAGGTACTATGGCTACCCCTTC; CDR3: CATSRDRRYYGYPF; J: TRBJ1-2; D: NA; V: TRBV15; size: NA
DNA: TGTGCCAGCAGCGTAGACCCCCTTCCGGGACTCAGGACTAACTATGGCTACACCTTC; CDR3: CASSVDPLPGLRTNYGYTF; J: TRBJ1-2; D: NA; V: TRBV9; size: NA
DNA: TGCGCCAGCAGCGTTAGCGGGGGGGAAGAAGAGACCCAGTACTTC; CDR3: CASSVSGGEEETQYF; J: TRBJ2-5; D: TRBD2; V: TRBV5-1; size: NA
DNA: TGTGCCAGCAGTCCCCGGGCAGGGGGCTACGAGCAGTACTTC; CDR3: CASSPRAGGYEQYF; J: TRBJ2-7; D: TRBD1; V: TRBV27; size: NA
DNA: TGTGCCAGCAGGAGACCGGGACTAAGTAACGGCGGGGAGCTGTTTTTT; CDR3: CASRRPGLSNGGELFF; J: TRBJ2-2; D: TRBD2; V: TRBV7-3; size: NA
DNA: TGCGCCAGCAGCCAAACGAGGGTTGGTGGCTACACCTTC; CDR3: CASSQTRVGGYTF; J: TRBJ1-2; D: NA; V: TRBV4-1; size: NA
DNA: TGTGCCAGTAGTCAGCTAAGGACAGGGGGGGGTGAGACCCAGTACTTC; CDR3: CASSQLRTGGGETQYF; J: TRBJ2-5; D: TRBD1; V: TRBV19; size: NA